This TCR beta chain was documented in a study of cytomegalovirus exposure and HLA in healthy donors. The study's findings and limits: The study flagged approximately 180 TCR beta chains as cytomegalovirus-associated. Specificity of three CMV-associated chains for CMV antigens was verified in vitro. Across donors, most TCRs were seen rarely, yet some public ones were widespread.

Clones were sequenced by immunoSEQ multiplex PCR, and TCRdb holds only the in-frame ones, with some missing. The sample lists about 120,000 clones; over 75% were seen once. This clone came up a few times. No antigen is known for it. Trimming took 5 bases from V and 2 from J, leaving 13 bases between them. The CDR3 has 15 residues. Germline-derived CDR1 and CDR2 are SGHTA and FQGNSA. V gene TRBV7-2 combines with J gene TRBJ2-1; D call uncertain. The TCR was taken from a woman younger than 45 in good health and CMV-seronegative. Sequencing was carried out using PBMCs. The CDR3 bases are TGTGCCAGCAGCCACTCCCGCGGCACCTACAATGAGCAGTTCTTC. It is translated as CASSHSRGTYNEQFF.